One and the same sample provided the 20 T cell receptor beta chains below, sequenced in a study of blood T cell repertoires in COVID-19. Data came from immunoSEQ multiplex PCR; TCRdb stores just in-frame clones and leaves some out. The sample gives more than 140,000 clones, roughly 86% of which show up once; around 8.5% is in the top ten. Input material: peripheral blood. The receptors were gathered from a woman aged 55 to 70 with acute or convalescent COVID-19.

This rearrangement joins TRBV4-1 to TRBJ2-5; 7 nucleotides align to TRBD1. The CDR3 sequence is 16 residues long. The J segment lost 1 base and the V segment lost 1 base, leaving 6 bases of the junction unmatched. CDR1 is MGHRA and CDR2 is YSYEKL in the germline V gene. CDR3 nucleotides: TGCGCCAGCAGCCAAGGAACGACAGGGATCCAAGAGACCCAGTACTTC. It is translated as CASSQGTTGIQETQYF.

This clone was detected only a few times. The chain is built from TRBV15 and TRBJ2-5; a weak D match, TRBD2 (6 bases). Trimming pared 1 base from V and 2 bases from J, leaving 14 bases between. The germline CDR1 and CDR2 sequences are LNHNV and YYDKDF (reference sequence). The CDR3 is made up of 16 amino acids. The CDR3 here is CATSRALAYLQETQYF. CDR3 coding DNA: TGTGCCACCAGCAGAGCCCTAGCGTACCTACAAGAGACCCAGTACTTC.

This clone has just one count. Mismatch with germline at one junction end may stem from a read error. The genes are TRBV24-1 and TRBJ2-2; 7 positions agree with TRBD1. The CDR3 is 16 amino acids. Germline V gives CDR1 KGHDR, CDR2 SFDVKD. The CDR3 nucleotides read TGTGCCACCAGTGACCCGACAGGGTCTAGGACCGGGGAGCTGCTTTTT. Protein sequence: CATSDPTGSRTGELLF.

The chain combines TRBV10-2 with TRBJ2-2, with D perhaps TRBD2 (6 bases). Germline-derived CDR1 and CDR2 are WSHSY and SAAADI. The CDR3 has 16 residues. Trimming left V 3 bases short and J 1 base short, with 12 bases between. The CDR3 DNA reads TGCGCCAGCAGTGATATCTCGCGGGGGAACACCGGGGAGCTGTTTTTT. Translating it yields CASSDISRGNTGELFF.

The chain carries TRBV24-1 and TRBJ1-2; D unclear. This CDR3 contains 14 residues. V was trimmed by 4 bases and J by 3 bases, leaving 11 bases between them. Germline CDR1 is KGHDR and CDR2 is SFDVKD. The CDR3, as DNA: TGTGCCACCAGTGACTTCGCGAGGGACTATGGCTACACCTTC. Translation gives CATSDFARDYGYTF.

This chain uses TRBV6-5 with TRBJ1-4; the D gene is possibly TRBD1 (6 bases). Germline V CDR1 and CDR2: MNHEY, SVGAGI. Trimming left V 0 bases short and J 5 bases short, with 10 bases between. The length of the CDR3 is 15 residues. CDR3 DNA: TGTGCCAGCAGTTACTCGTACAGGGCGAATGAAAAACTGTTTTTT. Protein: CASSYSYRANEKLFF.

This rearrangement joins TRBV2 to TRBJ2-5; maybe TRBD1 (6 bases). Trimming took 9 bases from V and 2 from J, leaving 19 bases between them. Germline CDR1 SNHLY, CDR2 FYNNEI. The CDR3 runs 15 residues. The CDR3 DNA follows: TGTGCCAGAAACCCAAACTATAGGGGGCAAGAGACCCAGTACTTC. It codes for CARNPNYRGQETQYF.

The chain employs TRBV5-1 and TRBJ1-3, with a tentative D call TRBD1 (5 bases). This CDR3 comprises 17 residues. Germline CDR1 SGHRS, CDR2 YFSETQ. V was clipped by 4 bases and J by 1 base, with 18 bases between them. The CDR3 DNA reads TGCGCCAGCAGCCCCGGTGACAGACTCTCTTCTGGAAACACCATATATTTT. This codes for CASSPGDRLSSGNTIYF.

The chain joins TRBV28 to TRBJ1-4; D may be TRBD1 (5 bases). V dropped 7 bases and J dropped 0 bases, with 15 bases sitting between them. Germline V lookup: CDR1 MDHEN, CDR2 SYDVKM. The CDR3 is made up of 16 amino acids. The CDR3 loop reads CASTIRQRSTNEKLFF. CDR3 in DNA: TGTGCCAGCACCATACGACAGCGTTCAACTAATGAAAAACTGTTTTTT.

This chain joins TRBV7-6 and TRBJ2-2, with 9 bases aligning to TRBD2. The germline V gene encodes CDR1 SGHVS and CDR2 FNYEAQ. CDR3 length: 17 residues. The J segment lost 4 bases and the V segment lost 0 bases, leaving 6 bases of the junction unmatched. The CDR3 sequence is CASSLASSGGGTGELFF. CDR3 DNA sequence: TGTGCCAGCAGCTTAGCGAGTAGCGGGGGAGGCACCGGGGAGCTGTTTTTT.

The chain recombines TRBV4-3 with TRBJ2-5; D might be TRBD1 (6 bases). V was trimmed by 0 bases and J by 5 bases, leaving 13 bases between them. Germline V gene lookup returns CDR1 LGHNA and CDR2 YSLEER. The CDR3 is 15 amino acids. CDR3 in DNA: TGCGCCAGCAGCCAAGATCCTACAGGGTTGGAGACCCAGTACTTC. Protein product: CASSQDPTGLETQYF.

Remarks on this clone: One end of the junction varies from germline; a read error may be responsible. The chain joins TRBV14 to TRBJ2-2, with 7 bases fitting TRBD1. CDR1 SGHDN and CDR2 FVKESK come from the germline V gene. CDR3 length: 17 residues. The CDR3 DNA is TGTGCCAGCAGCCAGCTCCTGGGACAGAAGAACCCCGGGGAGCTGTTTTTT. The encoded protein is CASSQLLGQKNPGELFF.

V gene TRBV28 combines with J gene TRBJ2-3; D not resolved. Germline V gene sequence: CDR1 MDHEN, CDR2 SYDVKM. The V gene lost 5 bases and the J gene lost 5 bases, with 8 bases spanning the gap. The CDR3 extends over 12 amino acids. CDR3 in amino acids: CASSASLDTQYF. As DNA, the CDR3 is TGTGCCAGCAGTGCCAGTTTAGATACGCAGTATTTT. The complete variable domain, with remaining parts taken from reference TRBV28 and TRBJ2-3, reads DVKVTQSSRYLVKRTGEKVFLECVQDMDHENMFWYRQDPGLGLRLIYFSYDVKMKEKGDIPEGYSVSREKKERFSLILESASTNQTSMYLCASSASLDTQYFGPGTRLTVL.

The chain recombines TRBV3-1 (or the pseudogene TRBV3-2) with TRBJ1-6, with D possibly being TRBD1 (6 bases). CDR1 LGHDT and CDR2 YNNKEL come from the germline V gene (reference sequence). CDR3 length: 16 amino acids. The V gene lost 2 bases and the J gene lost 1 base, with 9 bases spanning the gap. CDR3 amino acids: CASSQKGGSYNSPLHF. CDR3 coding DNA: TGTGCCAGCAGCCAAAAGGGGGGGTCCTATAATTCACCCCTCCACTTT.

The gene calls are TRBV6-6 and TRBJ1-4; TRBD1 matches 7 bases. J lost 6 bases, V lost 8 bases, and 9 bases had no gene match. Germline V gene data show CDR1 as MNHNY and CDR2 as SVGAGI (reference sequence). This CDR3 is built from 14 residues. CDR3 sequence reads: CASENRQGDEKLFF. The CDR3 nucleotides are TGTGCCAGCGAAAATAGACAGGGTGATGAAAAACTGTTTTTT.

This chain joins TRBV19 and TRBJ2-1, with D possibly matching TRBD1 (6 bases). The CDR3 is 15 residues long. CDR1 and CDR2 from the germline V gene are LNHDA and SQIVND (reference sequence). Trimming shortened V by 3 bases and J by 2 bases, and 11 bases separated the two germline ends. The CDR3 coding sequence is TGTGCCAGTAGTATGAGGACAGATACCTACAATGAGCAGTTCTTC. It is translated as CASSMRTDTYNEQFF. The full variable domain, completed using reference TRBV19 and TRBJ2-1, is DGGITQSPKYLFRKEGQNVTLSCEQNLNHDAMYWYRQDPGQGLRLIYYSQIVNDFQKGDIAEGYSVSREKKESFPLTVTSAQKNPTAFYLCASSMRTDTYNEQFFGPGTRLTVL.

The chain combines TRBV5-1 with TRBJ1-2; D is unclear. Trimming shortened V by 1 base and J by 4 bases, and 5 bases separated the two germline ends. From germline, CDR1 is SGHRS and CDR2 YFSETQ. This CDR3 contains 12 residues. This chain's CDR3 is CASSLTSYGYTF. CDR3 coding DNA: TGCGCCAGCAGCTTGACGAGCTATGGCTACACCTTC.

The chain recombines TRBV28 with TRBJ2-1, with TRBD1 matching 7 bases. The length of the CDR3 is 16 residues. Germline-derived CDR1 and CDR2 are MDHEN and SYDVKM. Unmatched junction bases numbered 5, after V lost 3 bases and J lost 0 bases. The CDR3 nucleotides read TGTGCCAGCAGTTTGAGGGGGCTAGGCTCCTACAATGAGCAGTTCTTC. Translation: CASSLRGLGSYNEQFF.

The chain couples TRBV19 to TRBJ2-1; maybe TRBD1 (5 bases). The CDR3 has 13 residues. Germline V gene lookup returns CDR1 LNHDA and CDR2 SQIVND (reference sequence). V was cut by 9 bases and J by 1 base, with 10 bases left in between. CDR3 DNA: TGTGCCAGCGCAGGGTTATCCTACAATGAGCAGTTCTTC. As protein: CASAGLSYNEQFF.

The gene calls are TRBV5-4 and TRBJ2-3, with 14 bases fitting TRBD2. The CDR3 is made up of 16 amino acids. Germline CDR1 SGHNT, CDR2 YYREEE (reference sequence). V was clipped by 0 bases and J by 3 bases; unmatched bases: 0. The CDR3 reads CASSLGLAGGTDTQYF. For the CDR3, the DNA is TGTGCCAGCAGCTTGGGACTAGCGGGGGGGACAGATACGCAGTATTTT.